This T cell receptor beta chain was observed in a study of T-cell reconstitution after alpha-beta-depleted transplantation in children. Germline-derived CDR1 and CDR2 are DFQATT and SNEGSKA (reference sequence). The V end lost 6 bases, the J end lost 3 bases, and 9 bases lay between the germline ends. This CDR3 comprises 11 residues. Unique molecular identifiers were incorporated when the TCRbeta library was constructed. MiXCR was run by TCRdb on the PCR reads, yielding one entry per CDR3 protein. The sample yields around 600,000 distinct CDR3 sequences, around a sixth seen once. The V call is TRBV20-1, the J call TRBJ2-7, with D tentatively TRBD1 (6 bases). The sample was PBMCs from the stem cell graft donor, taken from the stem cell graft. The clonotype originates from a human donor who donated a stem cell graft to a child with acute myeloid leukemia. The CDR3 DNA sequence: TGCAGTGCACTACAGGGCTACGAGCAGTACTTC. Its protein product is CSALQGYEQYF.